This T cell receptor (beta chain) is drawn from a study of cytomegalovirus exposure and HLA in healthy donors. Study details: In an earlier analysis, approximately 120 million unique TCR beta sequences were found from some 180 million T cells. The study, taken as a whole, reports: Earlier results showed most TCR beta V segments being productive about 87% or about 30% of the time.

Despite likely unrecorded immune exposures, the donors were nominally healthy at the time of sampling. With respect to this clone: The antigen remains unidentified.

This CDR3 comprises 16 residues. The ends lost 1 base at V and 0 bases at J; junction bases unmatched: 3. CDR1 and CDR2 from the germline V gene are MDHEN and SYDVKM. Primers for the PCR totalled 60 Vbeta and 13 Jbeta. The table came from immunoSEQ multiplex PCR; TCRdb's copy has only in-frame clones and leaves some out. The sample gives about 170,000 clones, roughly 80% of which show up once; 6% to 7.5% is in the top ten. V gene TRBV28 combines with J gene TRBJ2-3, with 8 bases matching TRBD2. The receptor was derived from a man aged 25-40 years in good health and CMV-seropositive. Material for sequencing was PBMCs. The CDR3 bases are TGTGCCAGCAGTTTATCGGCTAGCGGGAGCACAGATACGCAGTATTTT. Its translation is CASSLSASGSTDTQYF. Filled out from reference TRBV28 and TRBJ2-3, the complete variable domain reads DVKVTQSSRYLVKRTGEKVFLECVQDMDHENMFWYRQDPGLGLRLIYFSYDVKMKEKGDIPEGYSVSREKKERFSLILESASTNQTSMYLCASSLSASGSTDTQYFGPGTRLTVL.